This TCR beta chain was identified during a study of molecular identifiers for immune sequencing clone quantification. Study-level results: Clones exceeding 20 RNA copies carried over 97% of effector molecules but under 1% of naive-cell molecules.

Each CDR3 protein is one row after TCRdb ran MiXCR on the PCR reads. The sample records about half a million distinct CDR3 sequences, 20% to 25% being singletons. At least ten counts were recorded for this clonotype. Antigen: not known. Using 10%, 30% or 50% RNA, naive CD8 libraries were derived from roughly 20,000 to 1,000,000 sorted cells. The CDR3 loop spans 21 amino acids. With V trimmed by 3 bases and J by 4 bases, 18 bases remained unmatched. Sequencing was performed on naive CD8+ T cells from blood, with Jurkat cell RNA spiked in. Subset given: FACS-sorted CD8+CD4-CCR7+CD45RA+ naive T cells. This chain links TRBV12-3 or TRBV12-4 with TRBJ2-6; 10 nucleotides line up with TRBD2. The receptor comes from a human donor in good health. Some libraries in this study had Jurkat cell RNA spiked in. CDR3 coding DNA: TGTGCCAGCAGTTTTTGGCTAGCGGGGGACCGGGTACGGTCCGGGGCCAACGTCCTGACTTTC. It yields the protein CASSFWLAGDRVRSGANVLTF.